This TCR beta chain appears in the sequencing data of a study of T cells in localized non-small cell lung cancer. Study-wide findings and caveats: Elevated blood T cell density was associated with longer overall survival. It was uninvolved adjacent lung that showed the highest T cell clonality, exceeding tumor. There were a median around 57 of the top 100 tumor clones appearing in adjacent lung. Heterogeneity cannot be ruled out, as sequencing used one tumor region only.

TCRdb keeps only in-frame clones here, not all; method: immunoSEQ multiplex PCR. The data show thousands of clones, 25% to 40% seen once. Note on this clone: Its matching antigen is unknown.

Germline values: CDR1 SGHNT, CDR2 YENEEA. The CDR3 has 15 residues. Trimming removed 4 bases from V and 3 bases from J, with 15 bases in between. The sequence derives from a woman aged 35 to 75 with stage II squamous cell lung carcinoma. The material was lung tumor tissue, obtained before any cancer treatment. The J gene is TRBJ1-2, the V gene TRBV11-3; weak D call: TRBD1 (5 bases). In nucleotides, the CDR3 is TGTGCCAGCAGCTCGGGCGGGGCTATTGACTATGGCTACACCTTC. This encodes CASSSGGAIDYGYTF.